This TCR beta chain was profiled in a study of patients and donors after allogeneic stem cell transplantation. Germline-derived CDR1 and CDR2 are ENHRY and SYGVKD. This CDR3 spans 20 amino acids. V lost 7 bases, J lost 0 bases, and 20 bases stayed unmatched. TCRdb re-called the RT-PCR reads with MiXCR, one entry per CDR3 protein. The sample includes 800,000 to 1,000,000 distinct CDR3 sequences, around 17% of them seen just once. The sample taken for sequencing was blood, either unsorted or a sorted T cell fraction (not recorded which). The chain couples TRBV10-3 to TRBJ2-2, with 7 bases that match TRBD1. This TCR was recovered from a human donor who was either an allogeneic HSCT recipient or a stem cell or donor lymphocyte infusion donor (not recorded which). It is not recorded whose cells these are; they may come from a transplant donor. In DNA form, the CDR3 reads TGTGCCATCACCGAGAGCCGACAGGGTCTTCCCTCCGCGAACACCGGGGAGCTGTTTTTT. Translation gives CAITESRQGLPSANTGELFF.